This T cell receptor beta chain was found in a study of T cell responses to AZD1222 COVID-19 vaccine. Data came from immunoSEQ multiplex PCR; TCRdb stores just in-frame clones and leaves some out. The data show some 120,000 clones, 85% to 95% seen once. This CDR3 is 14 amino acids long. The germline V and J ends were trimmed by 5 bases and 4 bases, with 12 bases remaining between them. Germline V gene lookup returns CDR1 MGHDK and CDR2 SYGVNS. General study points: A rise in Spike-specific TCR breadth and depth followed two AZD1222 doses.

The table lists this clone with a count of one. Its antigen is currently unknown. The genes are TRBV25-1 and TRBJ2-1, with no clear D. This receptor was obtained from an adult who received the AZD1222 COVID-19 vaccine. The input for sequencing was peripheral blood, taken 28 days after the second AZD1222 dose. The CDR3 region has the DNA TGTGCCAGCAGTTCTGAACGGCGGTACAATGAGCAGTTCTTC. Translated: CASSSERRYNEQFF. Complete variable domain (other parts from reference TRBV25-1 and TRBJ2-1): EADIYQTPRYLVIGTGKKITLECSQTMGHDKMYWYQQDPGMELHLIHYSYGVNSTEKGDLSSESTVSRIRTEHFPLTLESARPSHTSQYLCASSSERRYNEQFFGPGTRLTVL.